The clone carrying this TCR beta chain occurred a few times. Its antigen remains unknown. The data were obtained in a study of shared clonotypes between healthy human individuals. HIV-negative, healthy adults without recent acute infections or vaccinations were the donors. Only Caucasian adults living in Nashville, Tennessee made up the donor group. The protocol was immunoSEQ multiplex PCR, while the TCRdb copy is restricted to in-frame clones and leaves out a portion. In the table there are 330,000 or so clones, roughly 70% of which are singletons. V was cut by 5 bases and J by 7 bases, with 17 bases left in between. The CDR3 is 14 residues long. Germline V CDR1 and CDR2: MNHEY, SMNVEV (reference sequence). Study findings and constraints: Naive subsets usually exceeded memory subsets in estimated richness.

The sequencing sample was made of memory CD4+ T cells sorted from blood. Subset meaning: CD45RA-negative fraction. The receptor comes from a man under 40 in good health. The gene calls are TRBV27 and TRBJ1-1; D gene unclear. The DNA for the CDR3 is TGTGCCAGCAGTACGGCACGGTCTGGAGGTGAAGCTTTCTTT. Its protein product is CASSTARSGGEAFF.